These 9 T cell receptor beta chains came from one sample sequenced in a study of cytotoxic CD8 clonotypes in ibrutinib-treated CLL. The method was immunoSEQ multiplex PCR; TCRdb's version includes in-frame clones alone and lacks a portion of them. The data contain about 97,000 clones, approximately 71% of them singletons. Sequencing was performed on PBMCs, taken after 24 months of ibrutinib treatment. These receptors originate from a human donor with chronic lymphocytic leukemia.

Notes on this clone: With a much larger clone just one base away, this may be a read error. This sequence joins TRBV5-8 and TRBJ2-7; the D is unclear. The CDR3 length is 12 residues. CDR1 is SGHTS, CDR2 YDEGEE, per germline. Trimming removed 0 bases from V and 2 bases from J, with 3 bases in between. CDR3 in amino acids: CASSLATYEQYF. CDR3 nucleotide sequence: TGTGCCAGCAGCTTGGCCACCTACGAGCAGTACTTC.

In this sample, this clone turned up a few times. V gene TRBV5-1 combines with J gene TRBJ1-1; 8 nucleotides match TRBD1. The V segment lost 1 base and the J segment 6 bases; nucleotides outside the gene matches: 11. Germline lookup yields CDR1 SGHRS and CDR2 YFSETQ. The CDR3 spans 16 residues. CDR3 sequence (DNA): TGCGCCAGCAGCTTGATACCGGTTGGACAGGGTTCTGAAGCTTTCTTT. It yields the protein CASSLIPVGQGSEAFF.

The CDR3 DNA sequence: TGTGCCAGCATCCGGGGGGGGGACAGGAGTCCTGGCTACACCTTC. Protein: CASIRGGDRSPGYTF. The V and J genes are TRBV28 and TRBJ1-2; 8 bases agree with TRBD1. Looked up from germline, CDR1 is MDHEN and CDR2 is SYDVKM. The CDR3 is 15 amino acids. With 7 bases clipped from V and 7 bases from J, the junction kept 14 bases outside the gene matches.

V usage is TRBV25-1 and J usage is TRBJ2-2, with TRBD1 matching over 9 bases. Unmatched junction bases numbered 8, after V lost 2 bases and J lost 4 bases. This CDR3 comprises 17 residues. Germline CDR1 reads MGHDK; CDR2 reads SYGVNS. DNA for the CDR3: TGTGCCAGCAGTGAACCCTTGGACAGGGGATTCACCGGGGAGCTGTTTTTT. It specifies CASSEPLDRGFTGELFF.

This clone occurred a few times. CDR3 in amino acids: CASSLFREGEQYF. The CDR3 DNA sequence: TGTGCCAGCAGCTTATTTAGAGAGGGCGAGCAGTACTTC. This chain uses TRBV7-2 with TRBJ2-7, with a weak D call TRBD2 (5 bases). With 2 bases removed from V and 6 bases from J, the gap between germline ends came to 11 bases. This CDR3 is 13 amino acids long. Germline CDR1 reads SGHTA; CDR2 reads FQGNSA.

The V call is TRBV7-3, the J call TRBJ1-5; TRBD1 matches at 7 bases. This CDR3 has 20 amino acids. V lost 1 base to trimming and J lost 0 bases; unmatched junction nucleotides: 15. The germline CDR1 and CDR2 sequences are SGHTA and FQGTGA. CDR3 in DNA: TGTGCCAGCAGCTTAATCTCGAGGGACAGACAAGACGATAGCAATCAGCCCCAGCATTTT. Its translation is CASSLISRDRQDDSNQPQHF.

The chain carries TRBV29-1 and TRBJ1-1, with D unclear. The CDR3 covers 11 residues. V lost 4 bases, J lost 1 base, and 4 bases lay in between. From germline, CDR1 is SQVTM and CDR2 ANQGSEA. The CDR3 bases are TGCAGCGTTGCAGAGAACACTGAAGCTTTCTTT. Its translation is CSVAENTEAFF.

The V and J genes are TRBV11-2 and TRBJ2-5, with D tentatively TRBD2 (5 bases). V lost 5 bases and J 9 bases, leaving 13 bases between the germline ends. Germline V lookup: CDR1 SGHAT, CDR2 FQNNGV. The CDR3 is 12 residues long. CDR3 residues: CASSPLRAAQYF. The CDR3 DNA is TGTGCCAGCAGCCCATTAAGAGCGGCCCAGTACTTC.

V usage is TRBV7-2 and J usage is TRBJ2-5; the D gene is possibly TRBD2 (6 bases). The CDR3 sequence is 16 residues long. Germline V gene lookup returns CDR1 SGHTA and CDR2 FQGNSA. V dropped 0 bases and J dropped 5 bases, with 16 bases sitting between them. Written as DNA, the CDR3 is TGTGCCAGCAGCTTAGCCGGGGACTCCCGCCGGGAGACCCAGTACTTC. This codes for CASSLAGDSRRETQYF.